These 9 T cell receptor beta chains came from one sample sequenced in a study of blood T cell repertoires in COVID-19. Repertoires were generated with immunoSEQ multiplex PCR, while TCRdb's copy carries only in-frame clones and drops some. The sample comprises roughly 120,000 clones, 87% of which are singletons, and more than 2% rests with the top ten. The sample taken for sequencing was peripheral blood. The origin of the receptors is a woman between 45 and 60 years old with acute or convalescent COVID-19.

The chain links TRBV7-2 to TRBJ2-5, with D maybe TRBD2 (5 bases). The CDR3 runs to 15 residues. The germline V gene encodes CDR1 SGHTA and CDR2 FQGNSA. Trimming removed 6 bases at V and 5 bases at J, with 19 bases between. The CDR3 coding sequence is TGTGCCAGCAGACCACCGCGACCCGGGGAGGAGACCCAGTACTTC. It yields the protein CASRPPRPGEETQYF. Combining the CDR3 with reference TRBV7-2 and TRBJ2-5 gives the whole variable domain GAGVSQSPSNKVTEKGKDVELRCDPISGHTALYWYRQSLGQGLEFLIYFQGNSAPDKSGLPSDRFSAERTGGSVSTLTIQRTQQEDSAVYLCASRPPRPGEETQYFGPGTRLLVL.

The gene calls are TRBV27 and TRBJ1-1, with 7 bases fitting TRBD1. The germline V gene encodes CDR1 MNHEY and CDR2 SMNVEV (reference sequence). After removal of 6 bases from V and 3 bases from J, the junction contained 7 bases not matched to a gene. The CDR3 has 14 residues. The CDR3 DNA reads as TGTGCCAGCAGATCTGGACAGGACCACACTGAAGCTTTCTTT. Its translation is CASRSGQDHTEAFF.

The chain has TRBV29-1 and TRBJ1-1; tentative D call: TRBD1 (5 bases). The CDR3 is 14 amino acids. The germline CDR1 and CDR2 sequences are SQVTM and ANQGSEA. V lost 7 bases to trimming and J lost 3 bases, with 18 bases between them. The CDR3 DNA sequence: TGCAGCGCAAGTACGGACACTACAGACACTGAAGCTTTCTTT. Its protein is CSASTDTTDTEAFF. The whole variable domain, remainder taken from reference TRBV29-1 and TRBJ1-1, is SAVISQKPSRDICQRGTSLTIQCQVDSQVTMMFWYRQQPGQSLTLIATANQGSEATYESGFVIDKFPISRPNLTFSTLTVSNMSPEDSSIYLCSASTDTTDTEAFFGQGTRLTVV.

The chain employs TRBV5-1 and TRBJ2-6; no clear D gene. V dropped 3 bases and J dropped 2 bases, with 9 bases sitting between them. The CDR3 is 15 amino acids. Germline assignment: CDR1 SGHRS and CDR2 YFSETQ. The CDR3 is CASSSASAGANVLTF. CDR3 DNA sequence: TGCGCCAGCAGCTCCGCCAGTGCTGGGGCCAACGTCCTGACTTTC.

The CDR3 sequence: CASSLQGTLGNEQFF. DNA of the CDR3: TGTGCCAGCAGCCTACAGGGGACCTTGGGCAATGAGCAGTTCTTC. The chain is built from TRBV27 and TRBJ2-1, with 7 bases identical to TRBD1. Germline-derived CDR1 and CDR2 are MNHEY and SMNVEV (reference sequence). This CDR3 has 15 amino acids. J lost 6 bases, V lost 6 bases, and 11 bases had no gene match.

V and J are TRBV27 and TRBJ2-1; 9 bases map to TRBD2. The CDR3 covers 15 residues. Germline V CDR1 and CDR2: MNHEY, SMNVEV (reference sequence). J lost 12 bases, V lost 3 bases, and 12 bases had no gene match. As DNA, the CDR3 is TGTGCCAGCAGTTTCAGGGCCTATAGCGGGGGCTGGCAGTTCTTC. Translation: CASSFRAYSGGWQFF.

The rearrangement uses TRBV6-2 or TRBV6-3 and TRBJ2-2; maybe TRBD2 (7 bases). CDR1 and CDR2 (germline): MNHEY, SVGEGT. V was shortened by 2 bases and J by 5 bases, with 15 bases between the two germline ends. This CDR3 is 16 amino acids long. CDR3 nucleotide sequence: TGTGCCAGCAGTTACCCCGAGGGGGGGCGGACCGGGGAGCTGTTTTTT. It specifies CASSYPEGGRTGELFF.

This rearrangement joins TRBV6-4 to TRBJ1-6; 8 positions agree with TRBD1. The CDR3 runs 14 residues. Germline values: CDR1 MRHNA, CDR2 SNTAGT. After removal of 4 bases from V and 10 bases from J, the junction contained 6 bases not matched to a gene. The CDR3 protein is CASSATGGGSPLHF. CDR3 DNA sequence: TGTGCCAGCAGTGCCACAGGGGGAGGCTCACCCCTCCACTTT.

The gene calls are TRBV6-2 or TRBV6-3 and TRBJ2-1; 7 nucleotides line up with TRBD2. The CDR3 runs 16 residues. Unmatched junction bases numbered 11, after V lost 2 bases and J lost 7 bases. Germline-derived CDR1 and CDR2 are MNHEY and SVGEGT. The CDR3 DNA follows: TGTGCCAGCAGTTACCTGGCTGCGGGAGCTAGGAATGAGCAGTTCTTC. The encoded protein is CASSYLAAGARNEQFF.